These 27 T cell receptor beta chains were all obtained from the same sample, sequenced in a study of blood T cell repertoires in COVID-19. The table came from immunoSEQ multiplex PCR; TCRdb's copy has only in-frame clones and leaves some out. The sample lists hundreds of thousands of clones, more than 80% seen once, with approximately 3% in the top ten. The sample taken for sequencing was peripheral blood. These TCRs come from a woman aged 25 to 39 with COVID-19, enrolled during active disease.

This sequence joins TRBV7-6 and TRBJ2-7, with 9 bases fitting TRBD2. The CDR3 loop spans 21 amino acids. J was trimmed by 3 bases and V by 2 bases; bases with no gene match: 23. Germline V gives CDR1 SGHVS, CDR2 FNYEAQ. The DNA for the CDR3 is TGTGCCAGCAGCTTAATCCCCGTCGTTGTTCCCGCTAGCGGGGAAAACTACGAGCAGTACTTC. Protein: CASSLIPVVVPASGENYEQYF.

DNA of the CDR3: TGTGCCAGCAGTTTGGGGGGGTCTGGAAACACCATATATTTT. Amino acids: CASSLGGSGNTIYF. The genes are TRBV28 and TRBJ1-3; TRBD1 might be the D (5 bases). V gave up 3 bases and J gave up 1 base, with 7 bases separating them. This CDR3 contains 14 residues. Looked up from germline, CDR1 is MDHEN and CDR2 is SYDVKM.

The rearrangement uses TRBV7-8 and TRBJ2-3; D unresolved. Germline assignment: CDR1 SGHVS and CDR2 FQNEAQ. The CDR3 sequence is 16 residues long. Trimming removed 5 bases at V and 3 bases at J, with 18 bases between. CDR3 nucleotide sequence: TGTGCCAGCAGCACTACTCGAACATCGCTAACAGATACGCAGTATTTT. It specifies CASSTTRTSLTDTQYF.

The chain's CDR3 is CASSPGLAYNEQFF. CDR3 nucleotide sequence: TGTGCCAGTAGTCCCGGACTAGCATACAATGAGCAGTTCTTC. The chain carries TRBV19 and TRBJ2-1; 8 bases map to TRBD2. This CDR3 has 14 amino acids. Germline assignment: CDR1 LNHDA and CDR2 SQIVND (reference sequence). V lost 5 bases and J lost 4; bases outside the gene matches: 4. Full variable domain (rest looked up from reference TRBV19 and TRBJ2-1): DGGITQSPKYLFRKEGQNVTLSCEQNLNHDAMYWYRQDPGQGLRLIYYSQIVNDFQKGDIAEGYSVSREKKESFPLTVTSAQKNPTAFYLCASSPGLAYNEQFFGPGTRLTVL.

Only a few counts were recorded for this clone. The chain recombines TRBV28 with TRBJ2-1; 8 bases are a match to TRBD2. The CDR3 totals 15 residues. Losses at the gene ends were 7 bases for V and 0 bases for J; bases not matched to a gene: 5. Germline CDR1 and CDR2: MDHEN and SYDVKM. CDR3 coding DNA: TGTGCCAGCACCTCCGGGACTAGCTCCTACAATGAGCAGTTCTTC. This sequence encodes CASTSGTSSYNEQFF.

To note about this clone: The same CDR3 also results from other DNA sequences found in this sample. The V call is TRBV7-2, the J call TRBJ2-1; D is possibly TRBD2 (6 bases). With 2 bases removed from V and 4 bases from J, the gap between germline ends came to 12 bases. The germline V gene encodes CDR1 SGHTA and CDR2 FQGNSA. The CDR3 loop spans 15 amino acids. The CDR3 here is CASSLLAGSYNEQFF. In DNA, the CDR3 is TGTGCCAGCAGCTTACTTGCGGGGAGTTACAATGAGCAGTTCTTC.

The V and J genes are TRBV19 and TRBJ1-3, with 8 nucleotides matching TRBD1. The CDR3 runs 16 residues. The trim removed 4 bases at V and 0 bases at J, leaving 5 bases unmatched. Per the germline V gene, CDR1 is LNHDA and CDR2 is SQIVND (reference sequence). This CDR3 is CASSSQGASSGNTIYF. The CDR3 nucleotides are TGTGCCAGTAGTAGCCAGGGGGCGAGCTCTGGAAACACCATATATTTT.

This clone showed up just once. This sequence joins TRBV19 and TRBJ1-5; the match to TRBD1 covers 7 bases. V lost 5 bases, J lost 5 bases, and 9 bases stayed unmatched. Germline lookup yields CDR1 LNHDA and CDR2 SQIVND (reference sequence). This CDR3 spans 15 amino acids. The CDR3 DNA reads TGTGCCAGTAGTCCAACCACAGGGGTAGATCAGCCCCAGCATTTT. Protein: CASSPTTGVDQPQHF.

This chain uses TRBV6-5 with TRBJ1-6; D may be TRBD1 (6 bases). V lost 8 bases, J lost 8 bases, and 13 bases lay in between. CDR1 MNHEY and CDR2 SVGAGI come from the germline V gene. The CDR3 sequence is 13 residues long. The CDR3 DNA reads TGTGCCAGCCGGAGACAGGATTATTCACCCCTCCACTTT. This sequence encodes CASRRQDYSPLHF.

The rearrangement joins TRBV5-5 to TRBJ2-3, with TRBD2 matching 11 bases. The J segment lost 9 bases and the V segment lost 4 bases, leaving 7 bases of the junction unmatched. The CDR3 is 14 amino acids. Looked up from germline, CDR1 is SGHKS and CDR2 is YYEKEE (reference sequence). DNA of the CDR3: TGTGCCAGCAGCGAAACTAGCGGGGGCGACACGCAGTATTTT. Its translation is CASSETSGGDTQYF.

The chain is built from TRBV5-1 and TRBJ2-3; no clear D gene. Germline loops: CDR1 SGHRS, CDR2 YFSETQ. CDR3 size: 16 residues. V was cut by 5 bases and J by 0 bases, with 16 bases left in between. CDR3 DNA sequence: TGCGCCAGCAGAGCAATTGAGACTGTTAGCACAGATACGCAGTATTTT. This sequence encodes CASRAIETVSTDTQYF.

The V and J genes are TRBV5-1 and TRBJ2-1; 10 bases agree with TRBD2. The CDR3 spans 17 residues. In germline, CDR1 is SGHRS, CDR2 YFSETQ. Trimming removed 4 bases from V and 1 base from J; junction bases left unmatched: 8. CDR3 sequence: CASSPIAGGVSYNEQFF. The CDR3, as DNA: TGCGCCAGCAGCCCCATAGCGGGAGGAGTTTCCTACAATGAGCAGTTCTTC.

The chain uses TRBV7-9 and TRBJ1-2; possibly TRBD1 for D (5 bases). Germline-derived CDR1 and CDR2 are SEHNR and FQNEAQ (reference sequence). The CDR3 runs to 15 residues. With 8 bases removed from V and 5 bases from J, the gap between germline ends came to 21 bases. CDR3 DNA: TGTGCCAGCGAAGGAGGGGCCGAATCCTGGTATGGCTACACCTTC. Translating gives CASEGGAESWYGYTF.

The rearrangement uses TRBV5-1 and TRBJ2-1; 8 nucleotides line up with TRBD2. V lost 4 bases to trimming and J lost 3 bases; unmatched junction nucleotides: 9. Germline loops: CDR1 SGHRS, CDR2 YFSETQ. This CDR3 spans 16 amino acids. CDR3 residues: CASSALGGASYNEQFF. In DNA, the CDR3 is TGCGCCAGCAGCGCCCTCGGGGGGGCCAGCTACAATGAGCAGTTCTTC.

This clone was observed once. The chain recombines TRBV19 with TRBJ1-5, with D hard to call. CDR1 is LNHDA, CDR2 SQIVND, per germline (reference sequence). CDR3 length: 13 residues. V was cut by 3 bases and J by 5 bases, with 8 bases left in between. DNA for the CDR3: TGTGCCAGTAGTATCGGACTCGATCAGCCCCAGCATTTT. It codes for CASSIGLDQPQHF.

The J gene is TRBJ1-6, the V gene TRBV2, with D hard to call. CDR1 and CDR2 from the germline V gene are SNHLY and FYNNEI. The CDR3 length is 14 residues. The germline V and J ends were trimmed by 1 base and 10 bases, with 11 bases remaining between them. CDR3 region: CASSEVEVQSPLHF. The CDR3 nucleotides read TGTGCCAGCAGTGAAGTAGAGGTACAATCACCCCTCCACTTT.

The J gene is TRBJ2-7, the V gene TRBV19, with 12 bases aligning to TRBD2. Trimming took 9 bases from V and 0 from J; bases not matched to a gene: 6. The germline gives CDR1 LNHDA, CDR2 SQIVND (reference sequence). The CDR3 has 15 amino acids. The CDR3 region is CASRTSGASSYEQYF. In DNA, the CDR3 is TGTGCCAGCAGGACTAGCGGGGCCTCCTCCTACGAGCAGTACTTC.

This clone was counted only a few times. This chain links TRBV2 with TRBJ2-7, with a possible D match to TRBD2 (6 bases). V was pared by 8 bases and J by 2 bases, with 13 bases between. The CDR3 is 13 residues long. Germline V gives CDR1 SNHLY, CDR2 FYNNEI. The CDR3 sequence: CASSSGVTYEQYF. DNA of the CDR3: TGTGCCAGCTCATCGGGGGTAACCTACGAGCAGTACTTC. Full variable domain (rest looked up from reference TRBV2 and TRBJ2-7): EPEVTQTPSHQVTQMGQEVILRCVPISNHLYFYWYRQILGQKVEFLVSFYNNEISEKSEIFDDQFSVERPDGSNFTLKIRSTKLEDSAMYFCASSSGVTYEQYFGPGTRLTVT.

This rearrangement joins TRBV5-1 to TRBJ2-7, with 7 bases matching TRBD2. Germline assignment: CDR1 SGHRS and CDR2 YFSETQ. The V gene end was trimmed by 0 bases and the J gene end by 7 bases; junction bases not matched to a gene: 7. The CDR3 has 14 amino acids. CDR3 sequence reads: CASSLEVGRGEQYF. Written as DNA, the CDR3 is TGCGCCAGCAGCTTGGAAGTCGGGCGGGGGGAGCAGTACTTC.

The gene calls are TRBV4-3 and TRBJ2-3; possibly TRBD2 for D (6 bases). Germline CDR1 and CDR2: LGHNA and YSLEER. The CDR3 length is 17 residues. V was shortened by 0 bases and J by 1 base, with 14 bases between the two germline ends. CDR3 DNA sequence: TGCGCCAGCAGCCAAGAACTAACGGGAGTAGGCACAGATACGCAGTATTTT. This gives the protein CASSQELTGVGTDTQYF.

The chain has TRBV9 and TRBJ2-5; D not certain. The CDR3 covers 16 residues. Per germline, CDR1 SGDLS and CDR2 YYNGEE. V was trimmed by 3 bases and J by 0 bases, leaving 15 bases between them. The DNA of the CDR3 is TGTGCCAGCAGCGCGCCGATCGGTCGGGACCAAGAGACCCAGTACTTC. Translation: CASSAPIGRDQETQYF.

The chain links TRBV10-2 to TRBJ1-6; TRBD1 matches 7 bases. V dropped 0 bases and J dropped 10; count of bases not matched to a gene: 3. The CDR3 length is 14 residues. The germline CDR1 and CDR2 sequences are WSHSY and SAAADI. The CDR3 DNA reads TGCGCCAGCAGTGAGTCGGCAGGGGGATCACCCCTCCACTTT. Translation gives CASSESAGGSPLHF.

The chain carries TRBV12-3 or TRBV12-4 and TRBJ2-5; a weak D match, TRBD1 (7 bases). This CDR3 is 13 amino acids long. Trimming removed 5 bases at V and 5 bases at J, with 12 bases between. The CDR3 loop reads CASSETGRETQYF. In nucleotides, the CDR3 is TGTGCCAGCAGTGAGACAGGGAGGGAGACCCAGTACTTC.

The chain carries TRBV3-1 (or the pseudogene TRBV3-2) and TRBJ1-5; TRBD1 aligns across 8 bases. J was trimmed by 7 bases and V by 0 bases; bases with no gene match: 5. The germline CDR1 and CDR2 sequences are LGHDT and YNNKEL (reference sequence). The CDR3 has 15 residues. CDR3 protein: CASSQDTTGDQPQHF. CDR3 sequence (DNA): TGTGCCAGCAGCCAAGATACGACAGGGGACCAGCCCCAGCATTTT.

The rearrangement joins TRBV7-9 to TRBJ1-6, with D perhaps TRBD1 (5 bases). V dropped 4 bases and J dropped 8 bases, with 12 bases sitting between them. Germline V gives CDR1 SEHNR, CDR2 FQNEAQ (reference sequence). This CDR3 contains 14 residues. The CDR3 DNA sequence: TGTGCCAGCAGCTGGGGGGTGGGGGATTCACCCCTCCACTTT. It is translated as CASSWGVGDSPLHF.

The sample holds one count of this clone. This chain joins TRBV2 and TRBJ1-1, with TRBD1 matching 9 bases. The germline CDR1 and CDR2 sequences are SNHLY and FYNNEI. J was trimmed by 3 bases and V by 6 bases; bases with no gene match: 11. The CDR3 runs to 16 residues. The CDR3 region is CASRAAGTGLHTEAFF. DNA of the CDR3: TGTGCCAGCAGAGCCGCCGGGACAGGGCTGCACACTGAAGCTTTCTTT.

A few counts support this clone. The V call is TRBV15, the J call TRBJ2-1, with 9 positions matching TRBD2. Per the germline V gene, CDR1 is LNHNV and CDR2 is YYDKDF (reference sequence). Trimming cost V 5 bases and J 5 bases; bases outside gene matches: 13. CDR3 size: 17 residues. CDR3 region: CATSQSLPTSGNNEQFF. CDR3 coding DNA: TGTGCCACCAGCCAATCTCTACCGACTAGCGGTAACAATGAGCAGTTCTTC.